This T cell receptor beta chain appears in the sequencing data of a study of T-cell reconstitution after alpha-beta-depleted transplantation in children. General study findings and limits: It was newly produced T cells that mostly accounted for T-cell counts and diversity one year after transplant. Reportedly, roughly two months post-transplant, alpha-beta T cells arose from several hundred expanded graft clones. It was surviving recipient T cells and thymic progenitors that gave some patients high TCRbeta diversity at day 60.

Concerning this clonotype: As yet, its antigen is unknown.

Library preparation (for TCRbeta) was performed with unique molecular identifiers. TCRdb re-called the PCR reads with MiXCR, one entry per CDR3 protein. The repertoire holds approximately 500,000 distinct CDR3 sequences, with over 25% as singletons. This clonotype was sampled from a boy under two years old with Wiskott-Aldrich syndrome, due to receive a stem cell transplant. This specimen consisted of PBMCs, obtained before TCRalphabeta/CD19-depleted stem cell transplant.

This CDR3 is CASRAPGLAFNEQFF. The CDR3 DNA sequence: TGTGCCAGCAGGGCCCCGGGACTAGCATTCAATGAGCAGTTCTTC. The chain links TRBV7-9 to TRBJ2-1; 9 bases match TRBD2. The CDR3 is made up of 15 amino acids. The junction had 9 bases not matched to a gene; V was cut back by 6 bases and J by 6 bases. Germline loops: CDR1 SEHNR, CDR2 FQNEAQ (reference sequence).